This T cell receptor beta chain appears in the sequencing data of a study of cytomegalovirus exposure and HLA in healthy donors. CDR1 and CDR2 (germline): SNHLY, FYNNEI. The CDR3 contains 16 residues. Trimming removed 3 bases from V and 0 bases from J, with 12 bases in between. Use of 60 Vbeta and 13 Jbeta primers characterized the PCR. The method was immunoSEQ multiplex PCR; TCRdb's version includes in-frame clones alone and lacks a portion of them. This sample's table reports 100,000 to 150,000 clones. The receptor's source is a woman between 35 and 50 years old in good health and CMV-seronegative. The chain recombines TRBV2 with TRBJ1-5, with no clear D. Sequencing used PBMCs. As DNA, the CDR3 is TGTGCCAGCAGTGAGAGGCAGCCGTATAGCAATCAGCCCCAGCATTTT. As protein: CASSERQPYSNQPQHF.